The 22 T cell receptor beta chains in this list originate from one sample, sequenced in a study of T cell repertoires in cytomegalovirus infection. TCRdb independently ran MiXCR on the reads; one entry per CDR3 protein. Here the sample spans more than 85,000 distinct CDR3 sequences, more than 15% being singletons. Sequencing used PBMCs. These receptors were collected from a human donor in good health (CMV status not recorded). Some clones in this sample may be carry-over from other donors' samples.

The chain couples TRBV3-1 to TRBJ2-5, with 7 bases matching TRBD2. Germline CDR1 and CDR2: LGHDT and YNNKEL (reference sequence). The CDR3 runs to 14 residues. With 4 bases clipped from V and 5 bases from J, the junction kept 7 bases outside the gene matches. CDR3 amino acids: CASSRTWEGETQYF. The CDR3 DNA is TGTGCCAGCAGCCGGACATGGGAGGGGGAGACCCAGTACTTC.

J is TRBJ1-5 and V is TRBV12-3 or TRBV12-4; 7 bases are a match to TRBD1. The CDR3 is made up of 18 amino acids. Trimming removed 2 bases from V and 7 bases from J; junction bases left unmatched: 17. CDR3 in amino acids: CASSLSAVEQGLRQPQHF. The CDR3 DNA sequence: TGTGCCAGCAGTTTATCAGCGGTAGAACAGGGGCTTCGGCAGCCCCAGCATTTT.

The V call is TRBV28, the J call TRBJ1-3; weak D call: TRBD1 (6 bases). The CDR3 has 17 residues. Trimming cost V 6 bases and J 0 bases, with 18 bases left between them. Germline loops: CDR1 MDHEN, CDR2 SYDVKM. This CDR3 is CASRPPEGEGSGNTIYF. The CDR3 DNA sequence: TGTGCCAGCAGACCCCCCGAGGGGGAAGGCTCTGGAAACACCATATATTTT.

About this clonotype: Given a much more abundant clone one base away, this may be a read error. This chain joins TRBV7-2 and TRBJ2-5; 8 nucleotides align to TRBD2. The CDR3 is made up of 14 amino acids. V trimming: 4 bases; J trimming: 7 bases; junction bases outside the gene matches: 8. Germline V gene sequence: CDR1 SGHTA, CDR2 FQGNSA. CDR3 region: CASSSQAGVGTQYF. DNA for the CDR3: TGTGCCAGCAGCTCCCAAGCGGGGGTAGGGACCCAGTACTTC.

The chain couples TRBV25-1 to TRBJ2-2; 9 positions agree with TRBD2. Unmatched junction bases numbered 11, after V lost 9 bases and J lost 3 bases. This CDR3 is 16 amino acids long. From germline, CDR1 is MGHDK and CDR2 SYGVNS. CDR3 region: CASSPQRGDHTGELFF. The CDR3 coding sequence is TGTGCCAGTTCTCCTCAGCGGGGGGACCACACCGGGGAGCTGTTTTTT. The full variable domain, completed using reference TRBV25-1 and TRBJ2-2, is EADIYQTPRYLVIGTGKKITLECSQTMGHDKMYWYQQDPGMELHLIHYSYGVNSTEKGDLSSESTVSRIRTEHFPLTLESARPSHTSQYLCASSPQRGDHTGELFFGEGSRLTVL.

By sample fraction, this clonotype is medium-sized (0.01 to 0.1%). The J gene is TRBJ1-1, the V gene TRBV7-9; tentative D call: TRBD1 (6 bases). This CDR3 spans 13 amino acids. The germline V gene has CDR1 SEHNR and CDR2 FQNEAQ (reference sequence). V lost 5 bases and J lost 5, with 12 bases in between. The CDR3 coding sequence is TGTGCCAGCAGCCTGGACAGTCAGACTGAAGCTTTCTTT. This translates into CASSLDSQTEAFF. Looking up the rest from reference TRBV7-9 and TRBJ1-1 gives the full variable domain: DTGVSQNPRHKITKRGQNVTFRCDPISEHNRLYWYRQTLGQGPEFLTYFQNEAQLEKSRLLSDRFSAERPKGSFSTLEIQRTEQGDSAMYLCASSLDSQTEAFFGQGTRLTVV.

This clonotype came up many times. The gene calls are TRBV20-1 and TRBJ2-1; D is unresolved. The CDR3 is 11 amino acids. Trimming cost V 5 bases and J 15 bases, with 17 bases left between them. CDR1 and CDR2 (germline): DFQATT, SNEGSKA (reference sequence). The CDR3 bases are TGCAGTGCTGGAAATGTGCATCCCCGGTTCTTC. This translates into CSAGNVHPRFF.

This chain links TRBV20-1 with TRBJ2-1; 9 nucleotides agree with TRBD1. Trimming took 6 bases from V and 7 from J; bases not matched to a gene: 7. The CDR3 has 13 amino acids. Germline CDR1 and CDR2: DFQATT and SNEGSKA (reference sequence). The DNA for the CDR3 is TGCAGTGCCTTACAGGGGGCGCGGAATGAGCAGTTCTTC. Protein product: CSALQGARNEQFF.

The chain employs TRBV3-1 and TRBJ2-5; weak D call: TRBD1 (5 bases). Trimming left V 6 bases short and J 1 base short, with 24 bases between. Germline CDR1 is LGHDT and CDR2 is YNNKEL (reference sequence). The CDR3 is made up of 18 amino acids. The CDR3 DNA reads TGTGCCAGCAGATTACGAAGGGGTCCTAGTCAGGCCCAAGAGACCCAGTACTTC. Translation: CASRLRRGPSQAQETQYF.

This clonotype was counted many times. This sequence joins TRBV7-2 and TRBJ2-7; 12 nucleotides agree with TRBD2. This CDR3 spans 14 amino acids. Germline CDR1 reads SGHTA; CDR2 reads FQGNSA. The V gene end was trimmed by 1 base and the J gene end by 6 bases; junction bases not matched to a gene: 1. The CDR3 nucleotides read TGTGCCAGCAGCTTAGGGGGACTAGCGGGCGAGCAGTACTTC. Translating gives CASSLGGLAGEQYF.

Points on this clonotype: Relative to the germline gene, one junction end is altered; a read error may explain this. The chain is built from TRBV4-3 and TRBJ1-1; D uncertain. The CDR3 is 15 residues long. In germline, CDR1 is LGHNA, CDR2 YSLEER. This chain's CDR3 is CASIQEIWENTEAFF. CDR3 coding DNA: TGCGCCAGCATCCAAGAAATCTGGGAGAACACTGAAGCTTTCTTT.

Remarks on this clonotype: A much larger clone lies a single base off, so this may be a read error. The genes are TRBV6-5 and TRBJ2-2; 7 bases agree with TRBD1. Per germline, CDR1 MNHEY and CDR2 SVGAGI. CDR3 length equals 18 residues. For the CDR3, the DNA is TGTGCCAGCAGTTACTCAAGGGTGGGGACAGCGAACACCGTGGAGCTGTTTTTT. Translation: CASSYSRVGTANTVELFF.

This chain connects TRBV2 to TRBJ1-1; unclear D gene. V lost 6 bases, J lost 1 base, and 9 bases lay in between. The CDR3 sequence is 13 residues long. CDR1 and CDR2 from the germline V gene are SNHLY and FYNNEI. CDR3 sequence (DNA): TGTGCCAGCAGAGGCGGAGGGAACACTGAAGCTTTCTTT. As protein: CASRGGGNTEAFF.

This clonotype has a handful of counts. CDR3 protein: CASSLLQGGGYTF. CDR3 DNA: TGTGCCAGCAGTTTGTTACAGGGAGGAGGCTACACCTTC. The chain joins TRBV12-3 or TRBV12-4 to TRBJ1-2, with a weak D call TRBD1 (6 bases). The CDR3 length is 13 residues. The V and J ends lost 3 bases and 8 bases respectively, with 13 bases between them.

Comments on this clonotype: The germline gene is not matched at one end of the junction; a read error may be the cause. This sequence joins TRBV7-7 and TRBJ1-1; 7 positions agree with TRBD1. Germline CDR1 SSHAT, CDR2 FNYEAQ (reference sequence). There are 13 residues in the CDR3. This chain's CDR3 is CASSRDRFTEAFF. In nucleotides, the CDR3 is TGTGCTAGCAGCAGGGACAGATTCACTGAAGCTTTCTTT.

The V gene is TRBV6-5, the J gene TRBJ2-7, with 9 bases identical to TRBD1. Trimming removed 6 bases from V and 6 bases from J; junction bases left unmatched: 6. Germline V lookup: CDR1 MNHEY, CDR2 SVGAGI. This CDR3 is 13 amino acids long. This chain's CDR3 is CASSRGQGGEQYF. CDR3 DNA sequence: TGTGCCAGCAGCCGGGGACAGGGCGGCGAGCAGTACTTC.

The chain couples TRBV28 to TRBJ1-3; tentatively, D is TRBD1 (6 bases). The CDR3 is 17 residues long. CDR1 is MDHEN and CDR2 is SYDVKM in the germline V gene. The V end was cut by 2 bases, the J end by 2 bases, with 16 bases between. CDR3 region: CASSLGQGRLAGNTIYF. The DNA of the CDR3 is TGTGCCAGCAGTTTAGGCCAGGGGAGACTCGCTGGAAACACCATATATTTT.

The table lists this clonotype with many counts. This chain uses TRBV7-2 with TRBJ2-3; D is perhaps TRBD1 or TRBD2 (5 bases each). Germline V gene data show CDR1 as SGHTA and CDR2 as FQGNSA. CDR3 length: 13 amino acids. V was trimmed by 5 bases and J by 9 bases, leaving 15 bases between them. In DNA, the CDR3 is TGTGCCAGCAGCGTCCGACCGTGGGGGACGCAGTATTTT. It translates to CASSVRPWGTQYF.

As for this clonotype: Germline is not matched at one junction end, which may reflect a read error. The chain uses TRBV5-5 and TRBJ1-5; TRBD1 matches at 9 bases. Germline V gives CDR1 SGHKS, CDR2 YYEKEE (reference sequence). CDR3 length: 15 amino acids. In DNA form, the CDR3 reads TGTGCCAGCAGCTTGACGGGACAGGGCAATCAGCTCCAGCATTTT. Protein sequence: CASSLTGQGNQLQHF.

This clonotype was recorded many times. J is TRBJ2-7 and V is TRBV5-5, with D maybe TRBD1 (5 bases). This CDR3 is built from 13 residues. Germline V CDR1 and CDR2: SGHKS, YYEKEE (reference sequence). V lost 0 bases to trimming and J lost 4 bases, with 8 bases between them. CDR3 sequence: CASSLVSGYEQYF. The CDR3 DNA sequence: TGTGCCAGCAGCTTGGTGTCAGGGTACGAGCAGTACTTC.

In this sample, this clonotype turned up a few times. The chain employs TRBV7-2 and TRBJ2-4, with 14 bases aligning to TRBD2. Trimming at V came to 3 bases and at J to 3 bases, leaving 4 bases not matched to a gene. This CDR3 spans 17 amino acids. Germline V lookup: CDR1 SGHTA, CDR2 FQGNSA. CDR3 sequence: CASSLTSGGAGKNIQYF. DNA for the CDR3: TGTGCCAGCAGCTTGACTAGCGGGGGGGCCGGCAAAAACATTCAGTACTTC.

This clonotype was seen only a few times. V usage is TRBV5-4 and J usage is TRBJ2-5; D may be TRBD2 (7 bases). Germline assignment: CDR1 SGHNT and CDR2 YYREEE (reference sequence). The length of the CDR3 is 14 residues. V lost 1 base to trimming and J lost 5 bases, with 12 bases between them. The CDR3 is CASSLSGGSETQYF. The CDR3 nucleotides are TGTGCCAGCAGCTTGTCGGGGGGCTCTGAGACCCAGTACTTC.